This T cell receptor beta chain was captured by sequencing in a study of cytotoxic CD8 clonotypes in ibrutinib-treated CLL. Study conclusions and caveats: Baseline levels of clonality went above those of age-matched healthy donors and moved with circulating CD8+ T-cell counts. Contraction or stability on treatment characterized the public clonotypes, which were uncommon.

With cryopreserved PBMCs as the source, 1.5 to 2 micrograms of genomic DNA went to TCR beta libraries. Note on this clone: What it binds is unknown.

This CDR3 spans 15 amino acids. V lost 5 bases to trimming and J lost 4 bases; unmatched junction nucleotides: 7. Germline V gives CDR1 MNHEY, CDR2 SVGAGI. The sequencing depth, 1 in 200,000 to 1 in 1 million T cells, was the target. Some clones are missing from TCRdb's copy, which holds only in-frame ones; the method was immunoSEQ multiplex PCR. The profile covers some 200,000 clones, with 79% appearing a single time and approximately 10% taken by the ten largest. The sequences come from PBMCs, collected after 12 months of ibrutinib treatment. The genes are TRBV6-5 and TRBJ1-1; 10 bases line up with TRBD1. The receptor was isolated from a human donor with chronic lymphocytic leukemia. The CDR3 bases are TGTGCCAGCAGTCGGGACAGGGGTTTGGGCACTGAAGCTTTCTTT. Protein product: CASSRDRGLGTEAFF.